This TCR beta chain was obtained from a study of blood T cell repertoires in COVID-19. For the study at large: COVID-19 samples, acute and convalescent, were from the United States, Italy and Spain. Nucleic acid was either cDNA or gDNA, and it came from T cells, B-cell-depleted T cells, or PBMCs.

The length of the CDR3 is 13 residues. Looked up from germline, CDR1 is SEHNR and CDR2 is FQNEAQ (reference sequence). V shed 5 bases and J shed 3 bases, with 10 bases lying between them. Data came from immunoSEQ multiplex PCR; TCRdb stores just in-frame clones and leaves some out. The data show roughly 49,000 clones, over 65% seen once. Sequencing used peripheral blood. This clonotype was sampled from a woman in her 70s with acute or convalescent COVID-19. This chain uses TRBV7-9 with TRBJ1-2; D is unclear. CDR3 sequence: CASSTYSHYGYTF. DNA of the CDR3: TGTGCCAGCAGCACCTACTCACACTATGGCTACACCTTC.